These 32 T cell receptor beta chains originate from one sample sequenced in a study of identical twins. TCRdb ran MiXCR on the 5' RACE reads and lists one entry per CDR3 protein. The sample has about 570,000 distinct CDR3 sequences; approximately 10% are singletons. A further study also used this sample, focusing on yellow fever vaccine responses in identical twins.

Material for sequencing was PBMCs. The receptor set was obtained from a woman younger than 30 in good health.

J is TRBJ2-3 and V is TRBV15; possibly TRBD1 or TRBD2 for D (5 bases each). CDR3 length: 15 amino acids. The V and J ends lost 9 bases and 1 base respectively, with 17 bases between them. Germline assignment: CDR1 LNHNV and CDR2 YYDKDF (reference sequence). The DNA for the CDR3 is TGTGCCACAAGATCCCCGGGACCCCGCACAGATACGCAGTATTTT. It codes for CATRSPGPRTDTQYF.

This clonotype turned up a few times. This chain connects TRBV14 to TRBJ2-4; D is unresolved. Germline lookup yields CDR1 SGHDN and CDR2 FVKESK. The germline V and J ends were trimmed by 0 bases and 1 base, with 10 bases remaining between them. This CDR3 has 16 residues. This CDR3 is CASSQDLSTAKNIQYF. The CDR3 coding sequence is TGTGCCAGCAGCCAAGATTTATCCACTGCCAAAAACATTCAGTACTTC.

In DNA form, the CDR3 reads TGCGCCAGCAGCGCCGGGACTTCCTCTCCCTACAATGAGCAGTTCTTC. This translates into CASSAGTSSPYNEQFF. The genes are TRBV5-1 and TRBJ2-1; possible D gene TRBD2, 6 bases. Looked up from germline, CDR1 is SGHRS and CDR2 is YFSETQ. V gave up 4 bases and J gave up 2 bases, with 16 bases separating them. The CDR3 covers 16 residues.

This clonotype was picked up a small number of times. V is TRBV20-1 and J is TRBJ2-3, with 7 positions matching TRBD1. Germline CDR1 DFQATT, CDR2 SNEGSKA (reference sequence). Germline trimming cut 6 bases from V and 9 bases from J; bases unmatched to any gene: 9. The CDR3 is 12 amino acids. CDR3 in DNA: TGCAGTGCAAAAACAGGGGCCCTGACGCAGTATTTT. Protein sequence: CSAKTGALTQYF.

This clonotype was observed many times. The V gene is TRBV12-3 or TRBV12-4, the J gene TRBJ2-2, with 11 positions matching TRBD2. Trimming cost V 7 bases and J 0 bases; bases outside gene matches: 4. This CDR3 spans 16 amino acids. In nucleotides, the CDR3 is TGTGCCAGCAAGCTAGCGGGAGGCCCGAACACCGGGGAGCTGTTTTTT. Translation gives CASKLAGGPNTGELFF.

The rearrangement joins TRBV11-2 to TRBJ2-7; TRBD1 matches 7 bases. The CDR3 consists of 14 residues. Looked up from germline, CDR1 is SGHAT and CDR2 is FQNNGV. J was trimmed by 2 bases and V by 3 bases; bases with no gene match: 4. The CDR3 loop reads CASSFQTGTYEQYF. CDR3 DNA sequence: TGTGCCAGCAGCTTCCAGACAGGGACCTACGAGCAGTACTTC. The variable domain in full, with the rest retrieved from reference TRBV11-2 and TRBJ2-7, is EAGVAQSPRYKIIEKRQSVAFWCNPISGHATLYWYQQILGQGPKLLIQFQNNGVVDDSQLPKDRFSAERLKGVDSTLKIQPAKLEDSAVYLCASSFQTGTYEQYFGPGTRLTVT.

This clonotype was seen more than once but under ten times. The V and J genes are TRBV5-4 and TRBJ2-5; TRBD1 is a possible D gene (5 bases). The CDR3 runs 15 residues. Trimming shortened V by 3 bases and J by 1 base, and 13 bases separated the two germline ends. CDR1 is SGHNT, CDR2 YYREEE, per germline (reference sequence). This chain's CDR3 is CASSSSLGPQETQYF. The DNA for the CDR3 is TGTGCCAGCAGCTCATCGCTGGGGCCCCAAGAGACCCAGTACTTC. Using reference TRBV5-4 and TRBJ2-5 for the parts outside the CDR3, the full variable domain is ETGVTQSPTHLIKTRGQQVTLRCSSQSGHNTVSWYQQALGQGPQFIFQYYREEENGRGNFPPRFSGLQFPNYSSELNVNALELDDSALYLCASSSSLGPQETQYFGPGTRLLVL.

The chain couples TRBV6-5 to TRBJ2-3; the match to TRBD2 covers 8 bases. Germline values: CDR1 MNHEY, CDR2 SVGAGI. The ends lost 2 bases at V and 3 bases at J; junction bases unmatched: 7. There are 16 residues in the CDR3. DNA of the CDR3: TGTGCCAGCAGTTACGTTGCGGGAGGCGCGACAGATACGCAGTATTTT. Its protein is CASSYVAGGATDTQYF.

This clonotype was found many times. This sequence joins TRBV2 and TRBJ1-1; D may be TRBD1 (5 bases). The V end lost 4 bases, the J end lost 10 bases, and 10 bases lay between the germline ends. The CDR3 extends over 11 amino acids. CDR1 is SNHLY, CDR2 FYNNEI, per germline. In DNA form, the CDR3 reads TGTGCCAGCAGTGTTAGGGGAGGAGCTTTCTTT. Its protein is CASSVRGGAFF.

This clonotype was observed at least ten times. The J gene is TRBJ2-4, the V gene TRBV29-1; D is possibly TRBD1 (6 bases). V lost 6 bases and J lost 2, with 11 bases in between. The CDR3 runs 13 residues. The germline V gene has CDR1 SQVTM and CDR2 ANQGSEA. The CDR3 region has the DNA TGCAGCGTACCCGGACAGTCCAAAAACATTCAGTACTTC. Translated: CSVPGQSKNIQYF.

This clonotype was detected a few times. The rearrangement links TRBV27 to TRBJ2-1; D unresolved. Germline V gene data show CDR1 as MNHEY and CDR2 as SMNVEV (reference sequence). The CDR3 is 13 amino acids. With 0 bases removed from V and 9 bases from J, the gap between germline ends came to 9 bases. The CDR3 protein is CASSLSYSFEQFF. In DNA form, the CDR3 reads TGTGCCAGCAGTTTATCGTACTCGTTTGAGCAGTTCTTC.

This clonotype came up many times. The chain recombines TRBV20-1 with TRBJ2-3; tentatively, D is TRBD1 (6 bases). The germline gives CDR1 DFQATT, CDR2 SNEGSKA (reference sequence). The CDR3 runs 13 residues. Trimming removed 5 bases at V and 0 bases at J, with 9 bases between. The CDR3 nucleotides are TGCAGTGCTCTCAGGGGTAGCACAGATACGCAGTATTTT. It is translated as CSALRGSTDTQYF.

This clonotype has only a few counts. This rearrangement joins TRBV12-3 or TRBV12-4 to TRBJ2-7, with D maybe TRBD1 (6 bases). Deletions cut 3 bases from V and 4 bases from J, with 10 bases between. The CDR3 runs to 13 residues. The CDR3 sequence: CASSFLTGYEQYF. The CDR3 coding sequence is TGTGCCAGCAGTTTTCTAACAGGGTACGAGCAGTACTTC.

The CDR3 DNA follows: TGTGCCAGCAGCCCCCGGGCTGGGGCCAACGTCCTGACTTTC. It specifies CASSPRAGANVLTF. The chain employs TRBV4-2 and TRBJ2-6; D gene unclear. The V gene lost 4 bases and the J gene lost 2 bases, with 6 bases spanning the gap. Germline V gene lookup returns CDR1 LGHNA and CDR2 YNFKEQ. The CDR3 runs 14 residues.

This clonotype was recorded a few times. The CDR3 region has the DNA TGCAGCGTTGAAGGGACTAGCGGGGGCCTCTACAATGAGCAGTTCTTC. This translates into CSVEGTSGGLYNEQFF. V and J are TRBV29-1 and TRBJ2-1; 13 bases map to TRBD2. This CDR3 is built from 16 residues. CDR1 and CDR2 (germline): SQVTM, ANQGSEA. The V segment lost 1 base and the J segment 3 bases; nucleotides outside the gene matches: 3.

V gene TRBV15 combines with J gene TRBJ2-1; no definite D call. The V and J ends lost 0 bases and 8 bases respectively, with 5 bases between them. The CDR3 extends over 12 amino acids. Germline CDR1 LNHNV, CDR2 YYDKDF (reference sequence). CDR3 residues: CATSRDAYEQFF. CDR3 DNA sequence: TGTGCCACCAGCAGAGATGCGTATGAGCAGTTCTTC.

This clonotype was detected only a few times. The chain links TRBV7-9 to TRBJ1-2, with D possibly being TRBD1 (5 bases). The germline CDR1 and CDR2 sequences are SEHNR and FQNEAQ (reference sequence). Trimming cost V 5 bases and J 4 bases, with 17 bases left between them. The CDR3 length is 15 residues. DNA of the CDR3: TGTGCCAGCAGCCCAAAAGGGGCAGGGATCTATGGCTACACCTTC. Protein: CASSPKGAGIYGYTF.

This clonotype was counted a few times. The rearrangement joins TRBV5-1 to TRBJ2-3, with 10 bases aligning to TRBD1. The V and J ends lost 1 base and 2 bases, in that order; junction bases with no gene match: 4. The CDR3 runs 16 residues. The germline V gene has CDR1 SGHRS and CDR2 YFSETQ. The CDR3 DNA reads TGCGCCAGCAGCTTGCCCGGGACAGGGGTCACAGATACGCAGTATTTT. Translation gives CASSLPGTGVTDTQYF.

The J gene is TRBJ2-7, the V gene TRBV29-1; 12 bases are a match to TRBD2. Per the germline V gene, CDR1 is SQVTM and CDR2 is ANQGSEA. CDR3 length: 16 residues. The CDR3 is CCATGTSGFRGYEQYF. The CDR3 bases are TGCTGTGCGACCGGGACTAGCGGGTTCCGGGGCTACGAGCAGTACTTC.

This clonotype was observed many times. V gene TRBV4-2 combines with J gene TRBJ2-1; D not certain. Germline V gives CDR1 LGHNA, CDR2 YNFKEQ. This CDR3 comprises 14 residues. The V gene lost 3 bases and the J gene lost 5 bases, with 11 bases spanning the gap. As DNA, the CDR3 is TGTGCCAGCAGCCAGGAAGACAAAGACAATGAGCAGTTCTTC. Translation gives CASSQEDKDNEQFF.

This clonotype has a handful of counts. CDR3 in amino acids: CASSQGEGQPSYEQYF. The CDR3 bases are TGCGCCAGCAGCCAGGGGGAGGGACAGCCGAGCTACGAGCAGTACTTC. V usage is TRBV4-1 and J usage is TRBJ2-7; D assignment may be TRBD1 or TRBD2 (7 bases each). Germline CDR1 reads MGHRA; CDR2 reads YSYEKL. The V and J ends lost 3 bases and 3 bases respectively, with 18 bases between them. The CDR3 extends over 16 amino acids.

CDR3 in DNA: TGTGCCAGCAGTACCAGGACAGGGATCGCTGAAGCTTTCTTT. Protein sequence: CASSTRTGIAEAFF. The chain is built from TRBV28 and TRBJ1-1; 8 bases map to TRBD1. Germline CDR1 and CDR2: MDHEN and SYDVKM. After removal of 5 bases from V and 6 bases from J, the junction contained 8 bases not matched to a gene. The CDR3 contains 14 residues.

The rearrangement joins TRBV4-3 to TRBJ1-4; 8 nucleotides match TRBD1. V shed 0 bases, J shed 8 bases, and the junction held 8 bases outside the gene matches. The CDR3 sequence is 16 residues long. Per the germline V gene, CDR1 is LGHNA and CDR2 is YSLEER. CDR3 residues: CASSQDSQGAREKLFF. In DNA form, the CDR3 reads TGCGCCAGCAGCCAAGATAGTCAGGGGGCGCGGGAAAAACTGTTTTTT.

This clonotype was detected ten times or more. The chain links TRBV9 to TRBJ1-3, with D hard to call. Germline V gene data show CDR1 as SGDLS and CDR2 as YYNGEE. The V end was cut by 3 bases, the J end by 5 bases, with 12 bases between. The CDR3 is made up of 14 amino acids. The CDR3 is CASSARVGRNTIYF. CDR3 DNA: TGTGCCAGCAGCGCCCGGGTAGGGCGAAACACCATATATTTT.

In regard to this clonotype: Mismatch with germline at one junction end may stem from a read error. This chain uses TRBV29-1 with TRBJ2-7; D ambiguous. CDR3 length: 12 amino acids. Looked up from germline, CDR1 is SQVTM and CDR2 is ANQGSEA. As DNA, the CDR3 is TGCAGCGTTGAGGCAGCCTCCTACCAGCAGTACTTC. Translated: CSVEAASYQQYF.

This clonotype was seen at least ten times. CDR3 sequence reads: CAISESGAYNEQFF. In DNA, the CDR3 is TGTGCCATCAGTGAGTCTGGGGCCTACAATGAGCAGTTCTTC. The chain links TRBV10-3 to TRBJ2-1; no firm D call. There are 14 residues in the CDR3. Trimming removed 0 bases at V and 2 bases at J, with 5 bases between. CDR1 is ENHRY, CDR2 SYGVKD, per germline.

There are many counts of this clonotype. The rearrangement joins TRBV3-1 to TRBJ2-1; no firm D call. Trimming shortened V by 1 base and J by 5 bases, and 6 bases separated the two germline ends. In germline, CDR1 is LGHDT, CDR2 YNNKEL (reference sequence). CDR3 length equals 13 residues. Written as DNA, the CDR3 is TGTGCCAGCAGCCAAGTAACCCACAATGAGCAGTTCTTC. It codes for CASSQVTHNEQFF.

This clonotype has just a few counts. The V and J genes are TRBV6-1 and TRBJ2-7; 9 bases are shared with TRBD2. V shed 5 bases, J shed 3 bases, and the junction held 14 bases outside the gene matches. The CDR3 consists of 17 residues. Germline CDR1 MNHNS, CDR2 SASEGT. The CDR3 bases are TGTGCCAGCAGTCGCCGGACTAGCGAATACGCGCTCTACGAGCAGTACTTC. This translates into CASSRRTSEYALYEQYF.

The rearrangement uses TRBV10-3 and TRBJ2-4, with 7 bases identical to TRBD1. The trim removed 10 bases at V and 1 base at J, leaving 19 bases unmatched. This CDR3 spans 18 amino acids. Germline lookup yields CDR1 ENHRY and CDR2 SYGVKD. CDR3 protein: CATIDRAASFGAKNIQYF. The CDR3 region has the DNA TGTGCCACAATCGACAGGGCCGCTTCTTTTGGGGCCAAAAACATTCAGTACTTC.

This clonotype was seen repeatedly, ten times or more. The V call is TRBV7-9, the J call TRBJ2-7, with a tentative D call TRBD1 (5 bases). Germline V CDR1 and CDR2: SEHNR, FQNEAQ (reference sequence). Between the trimmed V and J ends, which lost 2 bases and 2 bases, there was a span of 10 bases. The CDR3 sequence is 14 residues long. The CDR3 protein is CASSLRQSPYEQYF. In DNA, the CDR3 is TGTGCCAGCAGCTTAAGACAGTCTCCCTACGAGCAGTACTTC.

This clonotype has a handful of counts. The V call is TRBV4-1, the J call TRBJ2-3; D call uncertain. Trimming cost V 1 base and J 5 bases, with 4 bases left between them. In germline, CDR1 is MGHRA, CDR2 YSYEKL. This CDR3 has 12 amino acids. The CDR3 spells CASSQVQDTQYF. The CDR3 region has the DNA TGCGCCAGCAGCCAAGTACAAGATACGCAGTATTTT.

This clonotype turned up a few times. The rearrangement uses TRBV7-9 and TRBJ2-3; D possibly corresponds to TRBD2 (6 bases). Trimming took 1 base from V and 2 from J, leaving 13 bases between them. Germline V gene sequence: CDR1 SEHNR, CDR2 FQNEAQ (reference sequence). The CDR3 is 16 residues long. CDR3 bases: TGTGCCAGCAGCTTAGTCTTAGCGGAGGACACAGATACGCAGTATTTT. It translates to CASSLVLAEDTDTQYF.